The clone carrying this T cell receptor beta chain has a handful of counts. The record originates from a study of Graves' ophthalmopathy and Graves' hyperthyroidism. Deletions cut 2 bases from V and 9 bases from J, with 11 bases between. This CDR3 spans 14 amino acids. Germline V gene data show CDR1 as MNHEY and CDR2 as SVGAGI. The TCR beta CDR3 regions underwent amplification from RNA transcripts. RT-PCR in the first round used HTBI primers; a second-round multiplex PCR followed. One entry per CDR3 protein results from TCRdb running MiXCR on the multiplex PCR reads. The table includes about half a million distinct CDR3 sequences, roughly an eighth detected once.

The sequencing sample was made of blood. The receptor's source is a woman younger than 45 with Graves' ophthalmopathy. V and J are TRBV6-5 and TRBJ1-6; D is perhaps TRBD1 (6 bases). DNA for the CDR3: TGTGCCAGCAGTTACGGGACAAGTCGTTCACCCCTCCACTTT. Amino acid sequence: CASSYGTSRSPLHF.